Sequencing of this TCR beta chain was carried out in a study of blood T cell repertoires in COVID-19. Study in general: Specimens from acute and convalescent COVID-19 originated in the United States, Italy and Spain. T cells, B-cell-depleted T cells, or PBMCs provided the cDNA or gDNA that served as material.

As processed by the authors: Amplification of reference gene primers provided the estimated nucleated cell counts. TCRdb's table, derived via immunoSEQ multiplex PCR, lists solely in-frame clones and lacks some. That table furnishes V, J and clone size, whereas the DNA furnished D and trimming. The sample gives a few hundred thousand clones, around 83% of which show up once; about 12% is in the top ten. V was clipped by 6 bases and J by 8 bases; unmatched bases: 8. The length of the CDR3 is 14 residues. CDR1 KGHSH and CDR2 LQKENI come from the germline V gene. The receptor was isolated from a human donor in a cohort sampled during active COVID-19. Sample: peripheral blood. This chain uses TRBV18 with TRBJ2-2, with TRBD1 matching over 8 bases. CDR3 sequence: CASSPDRGFGELFF. DNA of the CDR3: TGTGCCAGCTCTCCCGACAGGGGATTTGGGGAGCTGTTTTTT. The variable domain in full, completed from reference TRBV18 and TRBJ2-2, reads NAGVMQNPRHLVRRRGQEARLRCSPMKGHSHVYWYRQLPEEGLKFMVYLQKENIIDESGMPKERFSAEFPKEGPSILRIQQVVRGDSAAYFCASSPDRGFGELFFGEGSRLTVL.